This note documents a single TCR beta chain sequence. Its specificity is not known. Trimming removed 2 bases at V and 5 bases at J, with 9 bases between. The CDR3 runs to 13 residues. Germline V CDR1 and CDR2: MNHEY, SVGAGI. Indicated treatment: about 20 received Ad26.COV2.S at low or high dose, single or two shots; roughly five received placebo; per-sample allocation not given. The investigators took samples on day 63 after the first vaccine or placebo injection. Spike of the Wuhan-strain SARS-CoV-2 was expressed by an Ad26 vector, which formed the vaccine. These data belong to a study of Ad26.COV2.S vaccination and SARS-CoV-2 variants. At the level of the study: Participants got Ad26.COV2.S intramuscularly, once or twice 56 days apart. Study-wide findings and caveats: Analytic work on TCR breadth and depth might have understated the full extent of total T cell responses.

Assay: immunoSEQ multiplex PCR; the TCRdb copy retains only in-frame clones and omits some. This sample carries 300,000 to 350,000 clones, 85% to 90% of them seen once, and the ten largest clones take around 5.5%. The receptor was derived from a person between 18 and 65 years old who received the Ad26.COV2.S COVID-19 vaccine or a placebo. Source: peripheral blood, taken in a trial of Ad26.COV2.S vaccine versus placebo. J is TRBJ2-5 and V is TRBV6-5; perhaps TRBD2 as D (5 bases). CDR3 loop: CASSYGGGETQYF. DNA of the CDR3: TGTGCCAGCAGTTACGGCGGAGGTGAGACCCAGTACTTC.